This T cell receptor (beta chain) was identified during a study of regulatory T cells in long-lasting Graves disease. This CDR3 comprises 14 residues. V lost 4 bases, J lost 3 bases, and 10 bases lay in between. Looked up from germline, CDR1 is DFQATT and CDR2 is SNEGSKA (reference sequence). Time point: persistent/refractory GD, antithyroid drugs over 5 years with positive TRAb. PBMCs provided the RNA from which the TCR library was made. Sequencing libraries for TCR beta were prepared with iRepertoire HTBI primers and Arm-PCR of CDR3 regions. TCRdb reprocessed the multiplex PCR reads via MiXCR and lists one record per CDR3 protein. This table holds 400,000 or so distinct CDR3 sequences, about 20% found once. About this clonotype itself: Its antigen is not identified.

General study points: There were preferences for TRBV28, TRBJ1-2 and TRBJ2-5 in persistent disease. Those with persistent Graves' had less TCR diversity than newly diagnosed patients.

The sequence came from a female donor with Graves disease. V usage is TRBV20-1 and J usage is TRBJ2-6; D assignment may be TRBD1 or TRBD2 (5 bases each). This material consisted of peripheral blood mononuclear cells (PBMCs), taken when the disease was refractory, from a patient treated with antithyroid drugs. The CDR3 here is CSATGSGGANVLTF. In DNA, the CDR3 is TGCAGTGCTACAGGGAGCGGTGGGGCCAACGTCCTGACTTTC.